This T cell receptor beta chain was captured by sequencing in a study of blood T cell repertoires in COVID-19. Trimming stripped 2 bases from V and 0 bases from J, with 14 bases between. The germline gives CDR1 SGHDT, CDR2 YYEEEE. CDR3 length: 16 amino acids. Method: immunoSEQ multiplex PCR; TCRdb's copy keeps in-frame clones and lacks some. The sample yields approximately 200,000 clones, over 80% seen once. This receptor was obtained from a man aged 25 to 45 with COVID-19, enrolled during active disease. The rearrangement uses TRBV5-6 and TRBJ1-2; possibly TRBD1 for D (5 bases). Material for sequencing was peripheral blood. The DNA for the CDR3 is TGTGCCAGCAGCTTTTTTTCGACAGCCTCTAACTATGGCTACACCTTC. This sequence encodes CASSFFSTASNYGYTF.